This TCR beta chain was retrieved from a study of cytomegalovirus exposure and HLA in healthy donors. For the study at large: The study's early data release held about 85 million unique TCRs from HLA-typed donors. General study points: Sequencing depth roughly uniform across donors was assumed in presence/absence analyses. Using a false discovery rate of 0.05, a later analysis showed that around 16,000 TCR beta sequences were associated with HLA alleles.

The study ran its PCR with 60 Vbeta and 13 Jbeta primers. Profiled with immunoSEQ multiplex PCR; TCRdb holds only in-frame clones, not every one. The sample has around 140,000 clones; approximately 10% are singletons. The donors, nominally healthy at sampling, likely had unrecorded immune exposures. This CDR3 comprises 11 residues. V gave up 5 bases and J gave up 3 bases, with 4 bases separating them. Germline V gene data show CDR1 as SNHLY and CDR2 as FYNNEI. This clone has only a few counts. The antigen remains unidentified. This receptor was identified in a woman aged 40 to 50 in good health and CMV-seropositive. Input material: PBMCs. The chain couples TRBV2 to TRBJ1-1; D call uncertain. CDR3: CASSYDTEAFF. In nucleotides, the CDR3 is TGTGCCAGCAGTTATGACACTGAAGCTTTCTTT.